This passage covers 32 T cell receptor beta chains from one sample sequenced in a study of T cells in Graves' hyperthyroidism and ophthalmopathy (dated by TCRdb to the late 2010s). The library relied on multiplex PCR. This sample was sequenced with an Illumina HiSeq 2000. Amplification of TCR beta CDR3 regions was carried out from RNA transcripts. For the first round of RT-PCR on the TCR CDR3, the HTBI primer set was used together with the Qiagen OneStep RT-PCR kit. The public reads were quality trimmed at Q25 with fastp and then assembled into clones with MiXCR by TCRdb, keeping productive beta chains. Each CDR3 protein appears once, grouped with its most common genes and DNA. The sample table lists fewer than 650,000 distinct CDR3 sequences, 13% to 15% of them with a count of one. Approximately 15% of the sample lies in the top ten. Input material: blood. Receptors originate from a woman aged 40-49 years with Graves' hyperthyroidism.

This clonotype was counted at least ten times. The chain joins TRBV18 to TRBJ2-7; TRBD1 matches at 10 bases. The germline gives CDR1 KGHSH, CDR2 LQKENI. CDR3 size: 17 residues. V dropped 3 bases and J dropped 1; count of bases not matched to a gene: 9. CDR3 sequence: CASSPSTGQGDSYEQYF. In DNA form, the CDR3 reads TGTGCCAGCTCACCCTCGACCGGACAGGGGGATTCCTACGAGCAGTACTTC.

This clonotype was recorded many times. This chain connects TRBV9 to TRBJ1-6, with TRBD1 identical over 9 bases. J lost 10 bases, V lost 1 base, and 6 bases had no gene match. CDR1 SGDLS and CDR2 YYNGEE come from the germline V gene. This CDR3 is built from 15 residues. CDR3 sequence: CASSVSDRGRSPLHF. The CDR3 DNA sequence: TGTGCCAGCAGCGTATCGGACAGGGGCAGATCACCCCTCCACTTT.

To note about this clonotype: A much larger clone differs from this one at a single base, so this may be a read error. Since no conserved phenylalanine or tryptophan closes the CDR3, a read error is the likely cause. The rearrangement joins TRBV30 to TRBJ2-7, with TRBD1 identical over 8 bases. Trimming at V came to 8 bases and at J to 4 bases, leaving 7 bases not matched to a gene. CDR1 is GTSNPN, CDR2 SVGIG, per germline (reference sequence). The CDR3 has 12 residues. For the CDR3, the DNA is TGTGCCGCCACCGGGACAGGATACGAGCAGTACATC. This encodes CAATGTGYEQYI.

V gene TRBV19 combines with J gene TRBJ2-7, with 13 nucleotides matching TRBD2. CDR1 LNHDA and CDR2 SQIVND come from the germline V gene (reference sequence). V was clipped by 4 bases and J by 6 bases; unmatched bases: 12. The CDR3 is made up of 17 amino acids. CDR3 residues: CASSTGLAGVIGSEQYF. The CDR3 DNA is TGTGCCAGTAGTACAGGACTAGCGGGAGTGATCGGCAGCGAGCAGTACTTC.

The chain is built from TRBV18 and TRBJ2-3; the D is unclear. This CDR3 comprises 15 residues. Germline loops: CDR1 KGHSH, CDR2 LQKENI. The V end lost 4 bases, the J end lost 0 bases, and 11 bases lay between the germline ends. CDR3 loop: CASSLARPSTDTQYF. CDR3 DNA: TGTGCCAGCTCACTCGCTAGGCCCAGCACAGATACGCAGTATTTT.

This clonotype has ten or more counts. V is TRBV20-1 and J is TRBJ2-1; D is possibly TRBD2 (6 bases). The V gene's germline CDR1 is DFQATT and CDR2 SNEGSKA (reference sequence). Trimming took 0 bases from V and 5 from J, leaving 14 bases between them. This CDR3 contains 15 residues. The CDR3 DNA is TGCAGTGCTAGAGAGTGGGGGGTGTCGAACAATGAGCAGTTCTTC. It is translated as CSAREWGVSNNEQFF.

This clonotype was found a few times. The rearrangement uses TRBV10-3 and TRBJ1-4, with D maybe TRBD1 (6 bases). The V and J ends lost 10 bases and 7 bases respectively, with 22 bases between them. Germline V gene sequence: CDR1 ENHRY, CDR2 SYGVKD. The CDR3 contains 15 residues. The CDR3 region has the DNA TGTGCCACCGCGCAGTCTGACAGGAGGGCTGAAAAACTGTTTTTT. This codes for CATAQSDRRAEKLFF.

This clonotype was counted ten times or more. The CDR3 nucleotides read TGTGCCACCAGCAGAGCCACCGGGACAGGATCCTACGAGCAGTACTTC. The encoded protein is CATSRATGTGSYEQYF. The rearrangement joins TRBV15 to TRBJ2-7; 8 bases are shared with TRBD1. Germline V CDR1 and CDR2: LNHNV, YYDKDF (reference sequence). Losses at the gene ends were 1 base for V and 1 base for J; bases not matched to a gene: 6. The CDR3 length is 16 residues.

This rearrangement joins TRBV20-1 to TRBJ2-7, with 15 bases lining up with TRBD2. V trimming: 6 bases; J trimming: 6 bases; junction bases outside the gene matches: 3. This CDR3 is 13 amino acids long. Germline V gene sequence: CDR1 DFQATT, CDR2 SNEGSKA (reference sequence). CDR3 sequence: CSAGGLAGGEQYF. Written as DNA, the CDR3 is TGCAGTGCGGGGGGACTAGCGGGAGGCGAGCAGTACTTC.

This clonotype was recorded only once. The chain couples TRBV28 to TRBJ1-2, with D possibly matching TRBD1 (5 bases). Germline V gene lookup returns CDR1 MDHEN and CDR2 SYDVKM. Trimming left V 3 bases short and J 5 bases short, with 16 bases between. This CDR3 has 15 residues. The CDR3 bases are TGTGCCAGCAGTTTCCCTGACAGAGAGTCTTATGGCTACACCTTC. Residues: CASSFPDRESYGYTF.

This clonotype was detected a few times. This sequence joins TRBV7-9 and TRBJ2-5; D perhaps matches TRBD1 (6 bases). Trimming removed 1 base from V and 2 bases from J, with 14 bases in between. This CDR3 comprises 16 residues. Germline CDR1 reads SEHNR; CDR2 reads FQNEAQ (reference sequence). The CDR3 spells CASSLVWTDYQETQYF. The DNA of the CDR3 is TGTGCCAGCAGCTTAGTTTGGACAGATTATCAAGAGACCCAGTACTTC.

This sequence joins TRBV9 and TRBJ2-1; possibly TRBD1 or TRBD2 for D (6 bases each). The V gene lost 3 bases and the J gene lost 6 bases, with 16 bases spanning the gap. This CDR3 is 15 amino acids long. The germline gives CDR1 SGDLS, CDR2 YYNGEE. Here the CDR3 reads CASSGGEQGGNEQFF. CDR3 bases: TGTGCCAGCAGCGGGGGGGAACAGGGCGGCAATGAGCAGTTCTTC.

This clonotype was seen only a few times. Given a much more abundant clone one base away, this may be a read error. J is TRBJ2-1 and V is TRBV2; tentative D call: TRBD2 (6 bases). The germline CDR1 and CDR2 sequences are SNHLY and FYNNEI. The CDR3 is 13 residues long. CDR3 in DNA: TGTGCCAGCGGACTAAGCTCCTACAATGAGCGGTTCTTC. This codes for CASGLSSYNERFF.

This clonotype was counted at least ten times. The CDR3 here is CASSDTPGFHEQFF. DNA of the CDR3: TGTGCCAGCAGTGACACCCCAGGGTTTCACGAGCAGTTCTTC. The genes are TRBV12-3 or TRBV12-4 and TRBJ2-1, with D tentatively TRBD1 (5 bases). Trimming removed 5 bases from V and 10 bases from J, with 18 bases in between. CDR3 length: 14 amino acids.

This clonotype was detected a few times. CDR3: CASSGQQGSNEKLFF. The CDR3 nucleotides are TGTGCCAGCAGCGGCCAACAGGGTTCTAATGAAAAACTGTTTTTT. The chain uses TRBV7-2 and TRBJ1-4, with D perhaps matching TRBD1 (6 bases). Germline-derived CDR1 and CDR2 are SGHTA and FQGNSA. Trimming pared 5 bases from V and 3 bases from J, leaving 13 bases between. CDR3 length equals 15 residues.

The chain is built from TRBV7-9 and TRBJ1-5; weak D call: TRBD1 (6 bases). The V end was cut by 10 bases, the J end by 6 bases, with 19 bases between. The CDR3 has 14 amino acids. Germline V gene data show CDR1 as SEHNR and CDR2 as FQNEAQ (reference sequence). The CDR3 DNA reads TGTGCCACCTTATTGGCAGGGGCAAGTCAGCCCCAGCATTTT. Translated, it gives CATLLAGASQPQHF.

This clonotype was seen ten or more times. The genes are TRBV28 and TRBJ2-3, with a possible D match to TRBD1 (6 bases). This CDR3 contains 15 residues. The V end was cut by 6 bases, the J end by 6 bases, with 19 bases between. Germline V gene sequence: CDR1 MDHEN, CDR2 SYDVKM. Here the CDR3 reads CASSASHRDVDTQYF. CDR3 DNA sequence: TGTGCCAGCAGCGCCTCCCACAGGGATGTGGATACGCAGTATTTT.

CDR3 bases: TGTGCCAGCAGAGGACTAGGATCGGTCGAGCAGTACTTC. Amino acids: CASRGLGSVEQYF. The chain joins TRBV27 to TRBJ2-7; 7 bases line up with TRBD2. Trimming took 6 bases from V and 6 from J; bases not matched to a gene: 8. The germline gives CDR1 MNHEY, CDR2 SMNVEV (reference sequence). The CDR3 consists of 13 residues.

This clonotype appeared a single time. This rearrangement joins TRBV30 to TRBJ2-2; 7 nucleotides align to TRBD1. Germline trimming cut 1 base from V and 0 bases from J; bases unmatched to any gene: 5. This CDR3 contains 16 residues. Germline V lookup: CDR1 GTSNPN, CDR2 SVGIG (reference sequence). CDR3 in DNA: TGTGCCTGGAGTGGACGACAGGGTCCGAACACCGGGGAGCTGTTTTTT. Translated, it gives CAWSGRQGPNTGELFF.

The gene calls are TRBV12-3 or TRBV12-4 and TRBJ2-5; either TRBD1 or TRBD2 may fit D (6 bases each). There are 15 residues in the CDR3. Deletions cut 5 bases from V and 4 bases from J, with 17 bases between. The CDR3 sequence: CASSAGDWESETQYF. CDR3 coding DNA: TGTGCCAGCAGTGCAGGGGACTGGGAGTCAGAGACCCAGTACTTC.

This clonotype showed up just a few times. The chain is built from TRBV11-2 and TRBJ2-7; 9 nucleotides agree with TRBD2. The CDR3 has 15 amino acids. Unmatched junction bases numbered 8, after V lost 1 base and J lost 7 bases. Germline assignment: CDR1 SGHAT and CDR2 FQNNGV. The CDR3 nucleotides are TGTGCCAGCAGCTTAGGTTTAGCGGGAGAGGTTGAGCAGTACTTC. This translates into CASSLGLAGEVEQYF.

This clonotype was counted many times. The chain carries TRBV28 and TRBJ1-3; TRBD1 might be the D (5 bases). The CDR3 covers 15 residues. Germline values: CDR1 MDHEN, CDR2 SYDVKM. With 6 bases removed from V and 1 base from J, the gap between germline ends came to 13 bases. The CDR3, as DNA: TGTGCCAGCAGCAACCCGGAGGGGTCTGGAAACACCATATATTTT. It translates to CASSNPEGSGNTIYF.

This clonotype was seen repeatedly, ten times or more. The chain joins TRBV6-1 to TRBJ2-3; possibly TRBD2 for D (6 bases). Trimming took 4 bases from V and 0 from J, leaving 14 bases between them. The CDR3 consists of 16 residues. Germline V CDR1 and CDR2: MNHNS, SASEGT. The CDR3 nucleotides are TGTGCCAGCAGTGGAAGGGACTTAACTAGCACAGATACGCAGTATTTT. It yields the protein CASSGRDLTSTDTQYF.

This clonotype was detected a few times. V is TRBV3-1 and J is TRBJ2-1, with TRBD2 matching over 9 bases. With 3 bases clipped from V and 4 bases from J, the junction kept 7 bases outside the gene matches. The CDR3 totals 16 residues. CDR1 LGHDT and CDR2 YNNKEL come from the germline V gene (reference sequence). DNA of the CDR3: TGTGCCAGCAGCCACGACGGACTAGCGTCTTACAATGAGCAGTTCTTC. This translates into CASSHDGLASYNEQFF.

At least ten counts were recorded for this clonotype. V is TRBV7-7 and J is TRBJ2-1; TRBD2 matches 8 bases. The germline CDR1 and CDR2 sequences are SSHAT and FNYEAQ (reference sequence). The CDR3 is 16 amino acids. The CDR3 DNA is TGTGCTAGCGGCGGGAGGACCAGAATCTCCTACAATGAGCAGTTCTTC. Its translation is CASGGRTRISYNEQFF.

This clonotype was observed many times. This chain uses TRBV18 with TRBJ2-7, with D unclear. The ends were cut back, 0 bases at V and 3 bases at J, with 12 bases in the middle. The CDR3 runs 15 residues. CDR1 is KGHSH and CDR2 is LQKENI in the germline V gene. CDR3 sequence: CASSPPGTPNYEQYF. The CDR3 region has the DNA TGTGCCAGCTCACCACCCGGCACCCCGAACTACGAGCAGTACTTC.

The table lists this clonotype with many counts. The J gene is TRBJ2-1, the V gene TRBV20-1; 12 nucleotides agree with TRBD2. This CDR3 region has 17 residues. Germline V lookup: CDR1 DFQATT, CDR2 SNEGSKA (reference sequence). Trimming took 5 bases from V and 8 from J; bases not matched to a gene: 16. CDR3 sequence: CSASELAGGRGVDEQFF. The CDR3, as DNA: TGCAGTGCTTCGGAACTAGCGGGAGGACGGGGTGTGGATGAGCAGTTCTTC.

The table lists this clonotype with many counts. CDR3 loop: CASSFTTSGKKNIQYF. The CDR3 DNA follows: TGTGCCAGCAGCTTCACGACTAGCGGGAAAAAAAACATTCAGTACTTC. The chain employs TRBV7-9 and TRBJ2-4, with 11 bases aligning to TRBD2. The CDR3 length is 16 residues. From germline, CDR1 is SEHNR and CDR2 FQNEAQ (reference sequence). V shed 3 bases, J shed 4 bases, and the junction held 5 bases outside the gene matches.

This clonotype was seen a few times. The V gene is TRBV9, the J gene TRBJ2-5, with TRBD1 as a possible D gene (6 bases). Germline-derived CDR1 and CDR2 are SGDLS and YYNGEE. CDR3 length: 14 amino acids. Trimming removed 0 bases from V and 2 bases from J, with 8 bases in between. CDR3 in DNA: TGTGCCAGCAGCGTAGAGGGACATCAAGAGACCCAGTACTTC. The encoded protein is CASSVEGHQETQYF.

CDR3: CSVQTSGGYNEQFF. CDR3 sequence (DNA): TGCAGCGTTCAGACTAGCGGGGGTTACAATGAGCAGTTCTTC. The chain carries TRBV29-1 and TRBJ2-1; 12 positions agree with TRBD2. V was clipped by 5 bases and J by 4 bases; unmatched bases: 3. The length of the CDR3 is 14 residues. CDR1 and CDR2 from the germline V gene are SQVTM and ANQGSEA.

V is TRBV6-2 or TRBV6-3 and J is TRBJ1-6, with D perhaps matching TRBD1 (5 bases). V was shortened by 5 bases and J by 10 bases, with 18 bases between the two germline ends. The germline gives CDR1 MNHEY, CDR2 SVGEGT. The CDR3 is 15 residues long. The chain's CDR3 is CASSPTQGAGSPLHF. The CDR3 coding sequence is TGTGCCAGCAGTCCCACCCAGGGTGCTGGGTCACCCCTCCACTTT.

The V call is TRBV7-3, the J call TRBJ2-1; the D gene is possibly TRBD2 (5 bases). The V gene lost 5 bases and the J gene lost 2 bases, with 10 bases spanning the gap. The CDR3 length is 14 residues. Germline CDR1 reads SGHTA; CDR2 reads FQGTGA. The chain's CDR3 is CASSPAAAYNEQFF. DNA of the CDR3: TGTGCCAGCAGCCCCGCAGCGGCCTACAATGAGCAGTTCTTC.